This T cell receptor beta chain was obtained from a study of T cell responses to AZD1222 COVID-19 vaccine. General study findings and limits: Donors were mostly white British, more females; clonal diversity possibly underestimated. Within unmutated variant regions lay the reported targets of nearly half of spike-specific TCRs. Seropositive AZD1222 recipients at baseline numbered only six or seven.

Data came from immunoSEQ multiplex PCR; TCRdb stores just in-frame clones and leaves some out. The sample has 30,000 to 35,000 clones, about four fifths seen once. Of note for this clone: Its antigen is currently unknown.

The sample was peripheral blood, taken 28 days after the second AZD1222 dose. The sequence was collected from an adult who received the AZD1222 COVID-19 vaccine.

The CDR3 loop is CASSTGPAAGNTIYF. CDR3 DNA: TGTGCCAGCAGCACTGGACCGGCGGCTGGAAACACCATATATTTT. The chain is built from TRBV7-2 and TRBJ1-3, with D hard to call. V dropped 5 bases and J dropped 2 bases, with 13 bases sitting between them. The CDR3 is 15 residues long. Germline loops: CDR1 SGHTA, CDR2 FQGNSA.